This TCR beta chain was found in a study of early T cells in non-severe SARS-CoV-2 infection. Study at large: Unsorted whole-blood RNA was sequenced in bulk, leaving chains unpaired. General study results and limits: Anti-spike CD8 responses were favored by VDJdb matching, which missed private and CD4 specificities.

At least ten counts were recorded for this clonotype. Its matching antigen is unknown. Individual cDNA molecules were tagged with unique molecular identifiers, the study reported. One entry per CDR3 protein, called by TCRdb with MiXCR from the 5' RACE reads. This table holds tens of thousands of distinct CDR3 sequences, roughly 9.7% found once. The specimen sequenced was whole blood. This receptor was identified in an adult who was a healthcare worker with PCR-confirmed SARS-CoV-2 infection or an uninfected control (not recorded which).

Here the CDR3 reads CASSDPQGTTLRNEQFF. DNA of the CDR3: TGCGCCAGCAGTGACCCTCAAGGGACTACTCTCCGCAATGAGCAGTTCTTC. This chain joins TRBV10-2 and TRBJ2-1; TRBD2 matches 7 bases. The V gene end was trimmed by 3 bases and the J gene end by 6 bases; junction bases not matched to a gene: 14. CDR1 and CDR2 from the germline V gene are WSHSY and SAAADI. The CDR3 is 17 residues long.